Listed here are 3 T cell receptor beta chains from one sample, sequenced in a study of blood T cell repertoires in COVID-19. Profiling relied on immunoSEQ multiplex PCR, and the TCRdb table lists in-frame clones only, not all of them. The sample gives approximately 250,000 clones, around 84% of which show up once; about 2% is in the top ten. Sample: peripheral blood. These TCRs come from a man aged 40-49 years who had recovered from COVID-19.

The chain links TRBV10-3 to TRBJ2-7, with 9 bases fitting TRBD2. This CDR3 spans 16 amino acids. V dropped 4 bases and J dropped 2; count of bases not matched to a gene: 9. Germline CDR1 reads ENHRY; CDR2 reads SYGVKD. Written as DNA, the CDR3 is TGTGCCATCAGTGGGAAGGGGACTAGCAGTGCCTACGAGCAGTACTTC. Residues: CAISGKGTSSAYEQYF.

Worth noting for this clone: One end of the junction does not line up with germline, which may come from a read error. The chain employs TRBV6-5 and TRBJ2-1; D gene ambiguous. The CDR3 runs 13 residues. Germline V CDR1 and CDR2: MNHEY, SVGAGI. The CDR3: CASSYDIYHEQFF. The CDR3 coding sequence is TGTGCCAGCAGTTACGACATCTACCATGAGCAGTTCTTC.

The genes are TRBV19 and TRBJ1-6, with 8 bases identical to TRBD1. CDR1 and CDR2 (germline): LNHDA, SQIVND (reference sequence). The junction had 16 bases not matched to a gene; V was cut back by 5 bases and J by 7 bases. This CDR3 is built from 18 residues. The CDR3 coding sequence is TGTGCCAGTAGTGCCAACCCTAGACAGGGGACTGGGAATTCACCCCTCCACTTT. It translates to CASSANPRQGTGNSPLHF.